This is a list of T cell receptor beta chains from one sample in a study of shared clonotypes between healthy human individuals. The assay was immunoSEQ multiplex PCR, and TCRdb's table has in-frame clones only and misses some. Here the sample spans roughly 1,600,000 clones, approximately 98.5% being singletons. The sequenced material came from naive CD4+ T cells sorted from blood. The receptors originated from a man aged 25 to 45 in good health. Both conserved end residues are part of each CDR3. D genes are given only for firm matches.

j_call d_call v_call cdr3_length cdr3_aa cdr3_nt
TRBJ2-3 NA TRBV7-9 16 CATHWVAAEGGWAQYF TGTGCCACTCACTGGGTGGCGGCAGAGGGGGGCTGGGCGCAGTATTTT
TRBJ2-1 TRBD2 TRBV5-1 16 CASILGLAGAYNEQFF TGCGCCAGCATCCTAGGACTAGCGGGAGCATACAATGAGCAGTTCTTC
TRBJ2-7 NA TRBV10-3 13 CAISESTIYEQYF TGTGCCATCAGTGAGTCGACAATCTACGAGCAGTACTTC
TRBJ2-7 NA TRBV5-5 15 CASSLAPVEEYEQYF TGTGCCAGCAGCTTGGCCCCGGTGGAGGAATACGAGCAGTACTTC
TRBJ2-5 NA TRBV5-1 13 CASSLGTRETQYF TGCGCCAGCAGCTTGGGGACAAGGGAGACCCAGTACTTC
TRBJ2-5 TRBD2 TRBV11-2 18 CASSAAVLAGGYQETQYF TGTGCCAGCAGCGCAGCAGTCCTAGCGGGAGGGTACCAAGAGACCCAGTACTTC
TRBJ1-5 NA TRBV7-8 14 CASSLRSGGQPQHF TGTGCCAGCAGCTTAAGGTCAGGAGGTCAGCCCCAGCATTTT
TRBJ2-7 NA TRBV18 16 CASSPQDRSLAHEQYF TGTGCCAGCTCACCTCAAGACAGGTCCCTAGCTCACGAGCAGTACTTC
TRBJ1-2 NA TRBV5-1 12 CASSDTNYGYTF TGCGCCAGCAGCGACACGAACTATGGCTACACCTTC
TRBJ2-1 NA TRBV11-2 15 CASSLGRAVYNEQFF TGTGCCAGCAGCTTAGGCAGGGCGGTTTACAATGAGCAGTTCTTC
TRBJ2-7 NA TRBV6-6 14 CASSKPDPTYEQYF TGTGCCAGCAGTAAGCCAGACCCCACCTACGAGCAGTACTTC
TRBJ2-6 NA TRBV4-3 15 CASSQAGKGANVLTF TGCGCCAGCAGCCAAGCAGGGAAAGGGGCCAACGTCCTGACTTTC
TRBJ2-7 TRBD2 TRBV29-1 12 CSVVRGGYEQYF TGCAGCGTTGTCCGGGGAGGGTACGAGCAGTACTTC
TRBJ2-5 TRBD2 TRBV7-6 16 CASSLGASGRRETQYF TGTGCCAGCAGCTTAGGGGCTAGCGGGAGACGAGAGACCCAGTACTTC
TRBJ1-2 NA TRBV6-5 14 CASSYSGSSYGYTF TGTGCCAGCAGTTACTCCGGGTCGTCCTATGGCTACACCTTC
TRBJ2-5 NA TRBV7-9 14 CASSFEGRGETQYF TGTGCCAGCAGCTTTGAGGGGCGGGGAGAGACCCAGTACTTC
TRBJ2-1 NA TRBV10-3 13 CAIRDNTNNEQFF TGTGCCATCAGGGACAACACGAACAATGAGCAGTTCTTC
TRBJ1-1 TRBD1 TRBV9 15 CASSASGTGLTEAFF TGTGCCAGCAGCGCGAGCGGGACAGGGTTGACTGAAGCTTTCTTT
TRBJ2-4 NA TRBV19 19 CASSIERGEAGNKKNIQYF TGTGCCAGTAGTATAGAGAGGGGCGAGGCAGGGAATAAAAAAAACATTCAGTACTTC
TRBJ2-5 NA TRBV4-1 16 CASSQEGQGFRETQYF TGCGCCAGCAGCCAAGAAGGCCAGGGGTTTAGAGAGACCCAGTACTTC
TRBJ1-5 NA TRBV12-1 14 CASSFPAGVQPQHF TGTGCCAGCAGCTTTCCGGCAGGGGTCCAGCCCCAGCATTTT
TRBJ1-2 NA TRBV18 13 CASSPDRREGYTF TGTGCCAGCTCACCGGACCGGCGGGAGGGCTACACCTTC
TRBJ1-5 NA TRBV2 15 CASSPRDAYNQPQHF TGTGCCAGCAGTCCTCGGGACGCCTACAATCAGCCCCAGCATTTT
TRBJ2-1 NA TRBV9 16 CASSGRLVPSYNEQFF TGTGCCAGCAGCGGACGACTAGTACCCTCCTACAATGAGCAGTTCTTC
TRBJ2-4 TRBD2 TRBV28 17 CASSLAGSGKAKNIQYF TGTGCCAGCAGTTTGGCTGGTAGCGGGAAGGCCAAAAACATTCAGTACTTC
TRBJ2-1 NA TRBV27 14 CATRGTLSYNEQFF TGTGCCACCCGCGGGACCCTCTCCTACAATGAGCAGTTCTTC
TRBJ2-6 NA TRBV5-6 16 CASSYGRSSGANVLTF TGTGCCAGCAGCTATGGACGGTCCTCTGGGGCCAACGTCCTGACTTTC
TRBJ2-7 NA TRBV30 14 CAWSVRRGDDEQYF TGTGCCTGGAGTGTACGGAGGGGGGACGACGAGCAGTACTTC
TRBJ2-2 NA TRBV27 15 CASSLNRARTGELFF TGTGCCAGCAGTTTAAACAGGGCCCGCACCGGGGAGCTGTTTTTT